The source of this T cell receptor (beta chain) is a study of T-cell reconstitution after alpha-beta-depleted transplantation in children. The study's findings and limits: T-cell counts and diversity were attributed mostly to newly produced T cells one year after transplant. Diversity of TCRbeta at day 60 was high in some patients, arising from surviving recipient T cells and thymic progenitors. Expanded graft clones numbering several hundred reportedly gave rise to alpha-beta T cells about two months after transplant.

The germline gives CDR1 MDHEN, CDR2 SYDVKM. This CDR3 region has 21 residues. With V trimmed by 1 base and J by 0 bases, 17 bases remained unmatched. The authors prepared the TCRbeta library with unique molecular identifiers. Via MiXCR, TCRdb re-called the PCR reads, giving one row per CDR3 protein. Of around 210,000 distinct CDR3 sequences listed, roughly 7% are singletons. Concerning this clonotype: Antigen unknown.

Sequencing was performed on PBMCs, taken before TCRalphabeta/CD19-depleted stem cell transplant. The gene calls are TRBV28 and TRBJ1-5; TRBD1 matches 8 bases. The sequence was obtained from a boy aged 2 to 10 with acute lymphoblastic leukemia, due to receive a stem cell transplant. CDR3: CASSLLIGHPGQVHSNQPQHF. The CDR3 DNA reads as TGTGCCAGCAGTTTATTAATTGGACACCCGGGACAGGTTCATAGCAATCAGCCCCAGCATTTT. The variable domain in full, with the rest retrieved from reference TRBV28 and TRBJ1-5, is DVKVTQSSRYLVKRTGEKVFLECVQDMDHENMFWYRQDPGLGLRLIYFSYDVKMKEKGDIPEGYSVSREKKERFSLILESASTNQTSMYLCASSLLIGHPGQVHSNQPQHFGDGTRLSIL.